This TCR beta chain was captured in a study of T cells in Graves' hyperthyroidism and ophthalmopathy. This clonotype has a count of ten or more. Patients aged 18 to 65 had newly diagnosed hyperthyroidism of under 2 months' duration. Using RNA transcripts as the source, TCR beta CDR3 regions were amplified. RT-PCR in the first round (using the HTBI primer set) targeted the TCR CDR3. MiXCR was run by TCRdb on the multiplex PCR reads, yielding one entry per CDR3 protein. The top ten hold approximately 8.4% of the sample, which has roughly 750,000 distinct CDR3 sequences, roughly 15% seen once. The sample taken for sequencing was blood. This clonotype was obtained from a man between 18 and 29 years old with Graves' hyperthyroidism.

The CDR3 DNA is TGTGCCAGCAGTAGACAGCCGGAGTACTACGAGCAGTACTTC. Amino acid sequence: CASSRQPEYYEQYF. This chain joins TRBV2 and TRBJ2-7; possibly TRBD1 for D (5 bases). Trimming shortened V by 5 bases and J by 3 bases, and 14 bases separated the two germline ends. Germline V gives CDR1 SNHLY, CDR2 FYNNEI. The CDR3 loop spans 14 amino acids.